This TCR beta chain is from a study of blood T cell repertoires in COVID-19. About the study: Acute and convalescent COVID-19 samples came from the United States, Italy and Spain. T cells, B-cell-depleted T cells, or PBMCs supplied cDNA or gDNA.

Trimming pared 8 bases from V and 3 bases from J, leaving 13 bases between. Germline V gene data show CDR1 as MNHEY and CDR2 as SVGAGI. The CDR3 loop spans 13 amino acids. This clone was picked up one time. Enrolled during active infection, Seattle patients were then followed longitudinally. In the original analysis: Reference gene primer amplification in the assay estimated nucleated cell counts. The data were produced by immunoSEQ multiplex PCR, yet TCRdb's version contains in-frame clones alone and is incomplete. V and J calls plus clone size are reproduced from that table; the DNA served to infer D and trimming. Here the sample spans approximately 150,000 clones, more than 80% being singletons.

The source of this sequence is a man aged 18 to 30 with COVID-19, enrolled during active disease. The sample comprised peripheral blood. V is TRBV6-5 and J is TRBJ2-5; TRBD2 is a possible D gene (5 bases). The CDR3: CASRRGSKETQYF. The DNA for the CDR3 is TGTGCCAGCCGACGGGGATCGAAAGAGACCCAGTACTTC.